This T cell receptor beta chain is from a study of T cells after posttransplantation cyclophosphamide. Clones were sequenced by immunoSEQ multiplex PCR, and TCRdb holds only the in-frame ones, with some missing. This sample has about 2,800 clones, each found more than once. In its sample, this clone ranks as medium-sized. No antigen is known for it. The V and J ends lost 1 base and 3 bases respectively, with 7 bases between them. There are 15 residues in the CDR3. Germline CDR1 and CDR2: SGHVS and FNYEAQ. Treatment was busulfan-fludarabine conditioning, a marrow graft, and cyclophosphamide on days +3 and +4. Findings and limits, study-wide: Donor-recipient repertoire similarity was low at 1-2 months, rising over year one. Blood and skin or GI T cell repertoires showed limited TRB overlap.

The source is a female patient over 55 who received an allogeneic stem cell transplant from an unrelated donor, was CMV-positive, and had acute GVHD only. Some T cells here may be from the graft donor. The starting material was PBMCs, obtained 30 days after allogeneic stem cell transplant with posttransplant cyclophosphamide. The J gene is TRBJ1-6, the V gene TRBV7-6; a weak D match, TRBD1 (6 bases). For the CDR3, the DNA is TGTGCCAGCAGCTTAGAGGACAGCTATAATTCACCCCTCCACTTT. This codes for CASSLEDSYNSPLHF. Combining the CDR3 with reference TRBV7-6 and TRBJ1-6 gives the whole variable domain GAGVSQSPRYKVTKRGQDVALRCDPISGHVSLYWYRQALGQGPEFLTYFNYEAQQDKSGLPNDRFSAERPEGSISTLTIQRTEQRDSAMYRCASSLEDSYNSPLHFGNGTRLTVT.